The 23 T cell receptor beta chains listed next were all sequenced from one sample in a study of control samples from healthy donors and cancer patients. TCRdb keeps only in-frame clones here, not all; method: immunoSEQ multiplex PCR. In the table there are 40,000 or so clones, about 83% of which are singletons. The sequenced sample consisted of PBMCs. The receptors stem from a woman in her sixties with lung cancer.

The gene calls are TRBV9 and TRBJ1-4, with a tentative D call TRBD1 (6 bases). Between the trimmed V and J ends, which lost 3 bases and 2 bases, there was a span of 11 bases. CDR1 is SGDLS, CDR2 YYNGEE, per germline. The CDR3 has 15 amino acids. In DNA form, the CDR3 reads TGTGCCAGCAGCGAAGGACAGCCGACTAATGAAAAACTGTTTTTT. Its translation: CASSEGQPTNEKLFF.

The gene calls are TRBV4-2 and TRBJ2-2; D call uncertain. The CDR3 is made up of 12 amino acids. Trimming shortened V by 4 bases and J by 5 bases, and 5 bases separated the two germline ends. Germline-derived CDR1 and CDR2 are LGHNA and YNFKEQ. The CDR3 here is CASSPITGELFF. CDR3 nucleotide sequence: TGTGCCAGCAGCCCCATTACCGGGGAGCTGTTTTTT.

This clone has a single count. This CDR3 is CASSLLQGRGYEQYF. For the CDR3, the DNA is TGCGCCAGCAGCTTGTTGCAGGGGCGAGGGTACGAGCAGTACTTC. The genes are TRBV5-1 and TRBJ2-7, with D possibly TRBD1 on 6 matching bases. CDR1 and CDR2 from the germline V gene are SGHRS and YFSETQ. The CDR3 sequence is 15 residues long. V lost 1 base to trimming and J lost 4 bases, with 15 bases between them. Using reference TRBV5-1 and TRBJ2-7 for the parts outside the CDR3, the full variable domain is KAGVTQTPRYLIKTRGQQVTLSCSPISGHRSVSWYQQTPGQGLQFLFEYFSETQRNKGNFPGRFSGRQFSNSRSEMNVSTLELGDSALYLCASSLLQGRGYEQYFGPGTRLTVT.

The chain employs TRBV24-1 and TRBJ2-3; D is possibly TRBD1 (6 bases). The length of the CDR3 is 11 residues. Trimming cost V 7 bases and J 10 bases, with 11 bases left between them. Germline CDR1 reads KGHDR; CDR2 reads SFDVKD. CDR3 in amino acids: CATSHRDAQYF. CDR3 in DNA: TGTGCCACCAGCCACAGGGATGCGCAGTATTTT.

This chain joins TRBV5-1 and TRBJ2-1, with D unresolved. Germline V gene sequence: CDR1 SGHRS, CDR2 YFSETQ. The length of the CDR3 is 15 residues. Trimming pared 5 bases from V and 0 bases from J, leaving 12 bases between. The DNA of the CDR3 is TGCGCCAGCAGTGCCCCCAGGAGCTCCTACAATGAGCAGTTCTTC. This sequence encodes CASSAPRSSYNEQFF.

The chain employs TRBV5-4 and TRBJ2-3; 7 positions agree with TRBD2. Germline CDR1 reads SGHNT; CDR2 reads YYREEE (reference sequence). There are 16 residues in the CDR3. The V segment lost 4 bases and the J segment 3 bases; nucleotides outside the gene matches: 11. The CDR3 loop reads CASSPRGSGGTDTQYF. The CDR3 DNA is TGTGCCAGCAGCCCGCGGGGGAGCGGAGGGACAGATACGCAGTATTTT.

The chain combines TRBV9 with TRBJ2-1; tentatively, D is TRBD1 (6 bases). Trimming stripped 1 base from V and 2 bases from J, with 10 bases between. CDR1 is SGDLS, CDR2 YYNGEE, per germline. The CDR3 contains 15 residues. CDR3 nucleotides: TGTGCCAGCAGCGTATCAGGGGTAACCTACAATGAGCAGTTCTTC. Amino acid sequence: CASSVSGVTYNEQFF.

The rearrangement uses TRBV18 and TRBJ2-2; no clear D. The CDR3 loop spans 13 amino acids. Germline CDR1 and CDR2: KGHSH and LQKENI. Trimming took 3 bases from V and 4 from J, leaving 6 bases between them. CDR3: CASSPEFTGELFF. CDR3 bases: TGTGCCAGCTCACCCGAGTTCACCGGGGAGCTGTTTTTT.

The chain uses TRBV5-1 and TRBJ1-3; D perhaps matches TRBD1 (5 bases). With 4 bases removed from V and 4 bases from J, the gap between germline ends came to 18 bases. The CDR3 is 16 amino acids. Germline values: CDR1 SGHRS, CDR2 YFSETQ. CDR3 sequence (DNA): TGCGCCAGCAGCCCTCGGGGACCAAGGCGAGGAAACACCATATATTTT. Translating it yields CASSPRGPRRGNTIYF.

This clone was picked up a small number of times. The chain has TRBV6-1 and TRBJ2-1; D unclear. In germline, CDR1 is MNHNS, CDR2 SASEGT. The CDR3 sequence is 15 residues long. Trimming left V 2 bases short and J 0 bases short, with 8 bases between. CDR3 region: CASSEHGLSYNEQFF. CDR3 nucleotides: TGTGCCAGCAGTGAACATGGCCTCTCCTACAATGAGCAGTTCTTC.

The chain carries TRBV5-8 and TRBJ2-1, with D possibly being TRBD1 (5 bases). This CDR3 contains 11 residues. V lost 5 bases, J lost 11 bases, and 11 bases lay in between. The V gene's germline CDR1 is SGHTS and CDR2 YDEGEE. The CDR3 here is CASRLTDKQFF. CDR3 bases: TGTGCCAGCAGGTTGACGGACAAGCAGTTCTTC. Combining the CDR3 with reference TRBV5-8 and TRBJ2-1 gives the whole variable domain EAGVTQSPTHLIKTRGQQATLRCSPISGHTSVYWYQQALGLGLQFLLWYDEGEERNRGNFPPRFSGRQFPNYSSELNVNALELEDSALYLCASRLTDKQFFGPGTRLTVL.

The gene calls are TRBV2 and TRBJ2-2; D may be TRBD1 or TRBD2 (7 bases each). The CDR3 is made up of 14 amino acids. V shed 7 bases and J shed 6 bases, with 15 bases lying between them. Germline CDR1 and CDR2: SNHLY and FYNNEI. The CDR3 spells CASTAAGGAGELFF. CDR3 sequence (DNA): TGTGCCAGCACCGCGGCAGGGGGGGCCGGGGAGCTGTTTTTT.

The chain recombines TRBV21-1 with TRBJ1-5; TRBD1, the table's D call, lacks a check against the DNA. TRBV21-1 is a pseudogene. The CDR3 consists of 15 residues. In DNA form, the CDR3 reads TGTGCCAGCAGCAATACAGGTTATAGCAATCAGCCCCAGCATTTT. It codes for CASSNTGYSNQPQHF.

This rearrangement joins TRBV5-4 to TRBJ1-2, with no clear D. CDR3 length: 14 residues. The germline V and J ends were trimmed by 4 bases and 3 bases, with 13 bases remaining between them. The V gene's germline CDR1 is SGHNT and CDR2 YYREEE (reference sequence). CDR3: CASSPAGFDYGYTF. The DNA of the CDR3 is TGTGCCAGCAGCCCGGCGGGCTTCGACTATGGCTACACCTTC.

The CDR3 loop is CSVEEIKNSDTQYF. CDR3 nucleotide sequence: TGCAGCGTTGAAGAGATTAAAAATTCTGATACGCAGTATTTT. J is TRBJ2-3 and V is TRBV29-1; D uncertain. The CDR3 runs 14 residues. The V gene's germline CDR1 is SQVTM and CDR2 ANQGSEA. Trimming removed 0 bases from V and 6 bases from J, with 13 bases in between.

The chain links TRBV7-3 to TRBJ1-1; D remains unclear. Germline CDR1 and CDR2: SGHTA and FQGTGA. V was clipped by 2 bases and J by 1 base, with 14 bases between them. The CDR3 loop spans 16 amino acids. The CDR3 region has the DNA TGTGCCAGCAGCTTACGGACGGCCGTAGGGAACACTGAAGCTTTCTTT. Protein: CASSLRTAVGNTEAFF.

This sequence joins TRBV19 and TRBJ2-2; unclear D gene. V lost 3 bases, J lost 7 bases, and 9 bases lay in between. Germline V lookup: CDR1 LNHDA, CDR2 SQIVND (reference sequence). This CDR3 region has 13 residues. CDR3 in DNA: TGTGCCAGTAGTATGTGGGATAGCGGGGAGCTGTTTTTT. This gives the protein CASSMWDSGELFF.

J is TRBJ1-2 and V is TRBV20-1; D unclear. Germline loops: CDR1 DFQATT, CDR2 SNEGSKA (reference sequence). Between the trimmed V and J ends, which lost 7 bases and 1 base, there was a span of 7 bases. This CDR3 contains 11 residues. The CDR3 nucleotides read TGCAGTGTACGGGTTAACTATGGCTACACCTTC. Translated, it gives CSVRVNYGYTF.

V is TRBV21-1 and J is TRBJ2-3; TRBD2 reflects the table's D call only, with no check against the DNA. TRBV21-1 is classified as a pseudogene. The CDR3 contains 16 residues. This CDR3 is CASSIERGGKSDTQYF. DNA for the CDR3: TGTGCCAGCAGCATCGAGCGGGGGGGAAAATCCGATACGCAGTATTTT.

The V gene is TRBV7-8, the J gene TRBJ1-5; 8 positions agree with TRBD1. There are 15 residues in the CDR3. Germline CDR1 is SGHVS and CDR2 is FQNEAQ. The J segment lost 7 bases and the V segment lost 3 bases, leaving 8 bases of the junction unmatched. CDR3 loop: CASSLTGAPGQPQHF. CDR3 sequence (DNA): TGTGCCAGCAGCTTGACAGGGGCCCCGGGGCAGCCCCAGCATTTT.

The rearrangement joins TRBV18 to TRBJ1-1; D possibly corresponds to TRBD1 (6 bases). The germline V gene encodes CDR1 KGHSH and CDR2 LQKENI. The V gene lost 3 bases and the J gene lost 6 bases, with 14 bases spanning the gap. The CDR3 contains 14 residues. The CDR3 is CASSPGQEGSEAFF. The DNA for the CDR3 is TGTGCCAGCTCACCGGGACAAGAGGGGTCTGAAGCTTTCTTT.

A few counts support this clone. This chain connects TRBV6-5 to TRBJ1-1; the D gene is possibly TRBD1 (5 bases). The CDR3 loop spans 14 amino acids. CDR1 is MNHEY and CDR2 is SVGAGI in the germline V gene. Trimming pared 6 bases from V and 4 bases from J, leaving 15 bases between. The CDR3 spells CASSVGGYSTEAFF. CDR3 sequence (DNA): TGTGCCAGCAGCGTGGGGGGGTACAGCACTGAAGCTTTCTTT.

The chain combines TRBV9 with TRBJ2-7; 9 positions match TRBD1. The CDR3 runs 16 residues. The J segment lost 0 bases and the V segment lost 0 bases, leaving 4 bases of the junction unmatched. The germline V gene encodes CDR1 SGDLS and CDR2 YYNGEE. For the CDR3, the DNA is TGTGCCAGCAGCGTAGGTCAGACAGGGGGCTCCTACGAGCAGTACTTC. Translating it yields CASSVGQTGGSYEQYF.